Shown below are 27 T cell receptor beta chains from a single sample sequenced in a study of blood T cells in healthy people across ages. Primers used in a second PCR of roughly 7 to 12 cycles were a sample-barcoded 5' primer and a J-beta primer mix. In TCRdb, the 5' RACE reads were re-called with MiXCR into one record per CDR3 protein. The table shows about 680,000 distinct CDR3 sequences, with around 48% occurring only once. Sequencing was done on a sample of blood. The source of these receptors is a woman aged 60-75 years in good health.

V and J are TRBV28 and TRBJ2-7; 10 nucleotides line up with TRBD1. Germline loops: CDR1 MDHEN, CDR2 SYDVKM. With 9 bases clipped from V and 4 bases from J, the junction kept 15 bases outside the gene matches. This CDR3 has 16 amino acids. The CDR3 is CASNPGGTGVRYEQYF. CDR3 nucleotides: TGTGCCAGTAACCCGGGGGGGACAGGGGTTCGGTACGAGCAGTACTTC.

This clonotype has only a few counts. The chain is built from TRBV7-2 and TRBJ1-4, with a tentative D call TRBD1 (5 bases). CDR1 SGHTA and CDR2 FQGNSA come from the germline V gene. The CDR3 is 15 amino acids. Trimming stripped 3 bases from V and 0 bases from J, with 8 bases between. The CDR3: CASSFGAATNEKLFF. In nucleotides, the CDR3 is TGTGCCAGCAGCTTTGGGGCCGCAACTAATGAAAAACTGTTTTTT.

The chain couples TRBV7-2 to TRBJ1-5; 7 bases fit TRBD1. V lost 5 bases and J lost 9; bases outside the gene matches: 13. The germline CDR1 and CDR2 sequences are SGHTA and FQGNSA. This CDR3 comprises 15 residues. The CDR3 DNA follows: TGTGCCAGCAGCCCCCGACAGGGCCTCGGAGGGCCCCAGCATTTT. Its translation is CASSPRQGLGGPQHF. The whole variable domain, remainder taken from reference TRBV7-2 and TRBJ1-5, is GAGVSQSPSNKVTEKGKDVELRCDPISGHTALYWYRQSLGQGLEFLIYFQGNSAPDKSGLPSDRFSAERTGGSVSTLTIQRTQQEDSAVYLCASSPRQGLGGPQHFGDGTRLSIL.

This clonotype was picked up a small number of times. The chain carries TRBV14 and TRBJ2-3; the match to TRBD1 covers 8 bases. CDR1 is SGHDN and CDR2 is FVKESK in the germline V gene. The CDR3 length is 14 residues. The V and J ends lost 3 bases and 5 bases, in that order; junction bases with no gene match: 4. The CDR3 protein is CASSHRGLGDTQYF. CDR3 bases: TGTGCCAGCAGCCACAGGGGGCTGGGAGATACGCAGTATTTT.

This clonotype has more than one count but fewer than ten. This chain's CDR3 is CASSADRVGQPQHF. For the CDR3, the DNA is TGTGCCAGCAGTGCAGATAGGGTTGGACAGCCCCAGCATTTT. The chain couples TRBV2 to TRBJ1-5; no reliable D call. In germline, CDR1 is SNHLY, CDR2 FYNNEI. The CDR3 sequence is 14 residues long. V shed 4 bases and J shed 7 bases, with 14 bases lying between them.

CDR3: CASSPVGRMNTEAFF. CDR3 DNA: TGCGCCAGCAGCCCGGTCGGCAGAATGAACACTGAAGCTTTCTTT. This rearrangement joins TRBV5-1 to TRBJ1-1, with D hard to call. The V end was cut by 4 bases, the J end by 0 bases, with 13 bases between. CDR1 and CDR2 (germline): SGHRS, YFSETQ. The CDR3 is made up of 15 amino acids. The full variable domain, with the rest looked up from reference TRBV5-1 and TRBJ1-1, is KAGVTQTPRYLIKTRGQQVTLSCSPISGHRSVSWYQQTPGQGLQFLFEYFSETQRNKGNFPGRFSGRQFSNSRSEMNVSTLELGDSALYLCASSPVGRMNTEAFFGQGTRLTVV.

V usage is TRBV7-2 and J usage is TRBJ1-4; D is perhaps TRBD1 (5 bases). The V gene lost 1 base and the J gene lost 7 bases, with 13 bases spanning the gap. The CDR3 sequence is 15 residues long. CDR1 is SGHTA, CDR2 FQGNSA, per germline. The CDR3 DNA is TGTGCCAGCAGCTTAGTTGCAGGGCTGGCTGAAAAACTGTTTTTT. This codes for CASSLVAGLAEKLFF.

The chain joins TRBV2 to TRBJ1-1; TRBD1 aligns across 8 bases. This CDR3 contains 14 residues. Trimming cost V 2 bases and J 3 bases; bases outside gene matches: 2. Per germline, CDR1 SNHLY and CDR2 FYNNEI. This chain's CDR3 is CASSETGGYTEAFF. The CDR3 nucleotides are TGTGCCAGCAGTGAAACAGGGGGGTACACTGAAGCTTTCTTT.

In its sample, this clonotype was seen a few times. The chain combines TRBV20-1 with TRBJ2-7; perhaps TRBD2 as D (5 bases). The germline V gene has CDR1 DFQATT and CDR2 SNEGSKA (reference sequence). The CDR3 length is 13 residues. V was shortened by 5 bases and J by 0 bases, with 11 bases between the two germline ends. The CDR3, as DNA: TGCAGTGCTCCCTTTGCGGGCTCCTACGAGCAGTACTTC. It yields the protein CSAPFAGSYEQYF.

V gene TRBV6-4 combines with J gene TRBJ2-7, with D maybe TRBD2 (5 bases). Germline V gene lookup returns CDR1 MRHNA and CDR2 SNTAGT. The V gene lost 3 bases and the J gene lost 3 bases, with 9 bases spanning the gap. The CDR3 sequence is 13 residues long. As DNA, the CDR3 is TGTGCCAGCAGTGAGGAGGCGGGCTACGAGCAGTACTTC. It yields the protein CASSEEAGYEQYF.

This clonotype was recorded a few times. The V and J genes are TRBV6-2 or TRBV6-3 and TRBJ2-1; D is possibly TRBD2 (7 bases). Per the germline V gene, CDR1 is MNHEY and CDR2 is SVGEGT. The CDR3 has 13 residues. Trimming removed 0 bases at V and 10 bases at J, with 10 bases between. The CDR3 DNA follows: TGTGCCAGCAGTTACTCAGCGGGACAAGAGCAGTTCTTC. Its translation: CASSYSAGQEQFF.

The CDR3 loop is CASSLNRYSGNTIYF. The CDR3 region has the DNA TGTGCCAGCAGTTTAAACAGATACTCTGGAAACACCATATATTTT. The rearrangement links TRBV6-6 to TRBJ1-3; D is unclear. The CDR3 covers 15 residues. Germline V lookup: CDR1 MNHNY, CDR2 SVGAGI (reference sequence). The V end lost 4 bases, the J end lost 0 bases, and 10 bases lay between the germline ends.

For the CDR3, the DNA is TGCAGTGCTAGCACAGGGTTCTATGAAAAACTGTTTTTT. It codes for CSASTGFYEKLFF. The gene calls are TRBV20-1 and TRBJ1-4; possibly TRBD1 for D (6 bases). Trimming left V 3 bases short and J 6 bases short, with 11 bases between. Germline CDR1 reads DFQATT; CDR2 reads SNEGSKA (reference sequence). This CDR3 comprises 13 residues.

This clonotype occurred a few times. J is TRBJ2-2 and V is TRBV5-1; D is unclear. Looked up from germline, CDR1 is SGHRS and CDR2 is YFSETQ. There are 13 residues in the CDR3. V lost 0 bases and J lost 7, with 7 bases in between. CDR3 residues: CASSLEARGELFF. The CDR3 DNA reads TGCGCCAGCAGCTTGGAGGCCCGCGGGGAGCTGTTTTTT.

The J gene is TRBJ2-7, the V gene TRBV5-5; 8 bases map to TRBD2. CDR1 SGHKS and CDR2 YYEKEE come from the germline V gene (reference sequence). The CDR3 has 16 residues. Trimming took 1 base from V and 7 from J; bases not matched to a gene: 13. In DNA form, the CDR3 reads TGTGCCAGCAGCTTGATACCCAGCGGGAGAACTGGTGAGCAGTACTTC. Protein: CASSLIPSGRTGEQYF.

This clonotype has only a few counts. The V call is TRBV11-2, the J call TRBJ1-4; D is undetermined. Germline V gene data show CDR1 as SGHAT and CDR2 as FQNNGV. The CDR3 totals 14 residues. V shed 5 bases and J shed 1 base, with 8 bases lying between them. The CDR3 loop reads CASSLQITNEKLFF. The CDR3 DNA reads TGTGCCAGCAGCCTACAGATAACTAATGAAAAACTGTTTTTT.

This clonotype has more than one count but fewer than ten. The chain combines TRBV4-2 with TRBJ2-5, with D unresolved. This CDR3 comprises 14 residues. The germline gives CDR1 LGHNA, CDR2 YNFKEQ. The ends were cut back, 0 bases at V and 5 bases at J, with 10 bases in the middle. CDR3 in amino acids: CASSQDFARETQYF. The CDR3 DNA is TGTGCCAGCAGCCAAGATTTCGCCCGGGAGACCCAGTACTTC.

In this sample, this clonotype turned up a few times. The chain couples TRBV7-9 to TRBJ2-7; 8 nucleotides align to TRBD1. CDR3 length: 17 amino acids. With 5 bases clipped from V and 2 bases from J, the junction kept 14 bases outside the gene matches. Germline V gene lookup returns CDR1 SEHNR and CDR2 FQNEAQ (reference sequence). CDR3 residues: CASSTSSAGQEPYEQYF. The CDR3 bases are TGTGCCAGCAGCACCTCATCGGCGGGACAGGAACCCTACGAGCAGTACTTC.

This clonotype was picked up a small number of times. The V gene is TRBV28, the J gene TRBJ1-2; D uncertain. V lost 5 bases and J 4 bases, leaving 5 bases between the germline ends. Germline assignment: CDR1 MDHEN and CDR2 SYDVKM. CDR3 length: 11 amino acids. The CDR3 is CASSGIYGYTF. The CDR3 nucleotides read TGTGCCAGCAGTGGGATCTATGGCTACACCTTC.

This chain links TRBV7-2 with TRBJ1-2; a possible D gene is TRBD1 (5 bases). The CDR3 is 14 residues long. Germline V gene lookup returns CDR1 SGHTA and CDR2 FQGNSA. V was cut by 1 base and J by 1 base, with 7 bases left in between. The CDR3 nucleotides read TGTGCCAGCAGCTTAGGGACACTTAACTATGGCTACACCTTC. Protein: CASSLGTLNYGYTF.

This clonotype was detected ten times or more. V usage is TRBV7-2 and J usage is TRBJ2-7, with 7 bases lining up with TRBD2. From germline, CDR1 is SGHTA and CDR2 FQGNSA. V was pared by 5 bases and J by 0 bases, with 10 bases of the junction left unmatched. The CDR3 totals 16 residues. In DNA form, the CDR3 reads TGTGCCAGCAGCCCATCTCTAGCGGCGAGCTCCTACGAGCAGTACTTC. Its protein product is CASSPSLAASSYEQYF.

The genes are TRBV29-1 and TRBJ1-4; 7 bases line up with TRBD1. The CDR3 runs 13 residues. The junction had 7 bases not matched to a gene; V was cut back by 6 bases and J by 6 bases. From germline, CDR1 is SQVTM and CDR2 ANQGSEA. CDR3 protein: CSVLQGWDEKLFF. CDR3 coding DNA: TGCAGCGTGCTACAGGGGTGGGATGAAAAACTGTTTTTT.

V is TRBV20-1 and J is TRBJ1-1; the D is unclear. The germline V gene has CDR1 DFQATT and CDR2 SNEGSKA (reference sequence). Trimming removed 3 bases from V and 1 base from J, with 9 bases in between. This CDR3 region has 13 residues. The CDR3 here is CSARADGNTEAFF. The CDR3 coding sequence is TGCAGTGCTAGGGCGGACGGGAACACTGAAGCTTTCTTT.

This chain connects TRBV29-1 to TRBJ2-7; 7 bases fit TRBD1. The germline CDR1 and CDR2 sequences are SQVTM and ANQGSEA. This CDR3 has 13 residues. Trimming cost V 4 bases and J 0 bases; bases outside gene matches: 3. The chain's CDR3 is CSVVGQYSYEQYF. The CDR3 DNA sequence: TGCAGCGTTGTGGGACAGTACTCCTACGAGCAGTACTTC.

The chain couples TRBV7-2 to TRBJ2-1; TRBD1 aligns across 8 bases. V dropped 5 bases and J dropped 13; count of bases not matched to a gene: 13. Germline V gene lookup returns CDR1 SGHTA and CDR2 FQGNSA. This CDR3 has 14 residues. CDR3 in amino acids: CASSRDRTNPTQFF. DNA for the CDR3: TGTGCCAGCAGCCGGGACAGGACGAATCCGACCCAGTTCTTC.

The CDR3 DNA is TGTGCCAGCAGCTTAGCAGGGTGGAATCAGCCCCAGCATTTT. It translates to CASSLAGWNQPQHF. The gene calls are TRBV5-6 and TRBJ1-5; D may be TRBD1 (5 bases). The CDR3 has 14 residues. The germline V and J ends were trimmed by 2 bases and 4 bases, with 10 bases remaining between them. Germline assignment: CDR1 SGHDT and CDR2 YYEEEE.

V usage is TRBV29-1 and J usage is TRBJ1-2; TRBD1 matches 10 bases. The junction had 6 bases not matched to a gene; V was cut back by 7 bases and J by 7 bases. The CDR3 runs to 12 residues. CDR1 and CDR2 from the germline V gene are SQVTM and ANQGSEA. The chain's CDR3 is CSDRQGACGYTF. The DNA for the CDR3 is TGCAGCGATAGACAGGGGGCATGTGGCTACACCTTC.